What follows are 14 T cell receptor beta chains derived from one specimen sequenced in a study of T cell changes during pregnancy in multiple sclerosis. Here immunoSEQ multiplex PCR was the method, and the copy in TCRdb shows in-frame clones only, minus some. The top ten clones hold 5.5% to 7.5% of a sample with 50,000 or so clones, roughly 94% of them seen once. Sample: CD8+ T cells from peripheral blood mononuclear cells, taken in the first trimester of pregnancy. These TCRs come from a female donor with multiple sclerosis, enrolled in a pregnancy study.

V usage is TRBV29-1 and J usage is TRBJ2-1, with D hard to call. This CDR3 has 11 residues. Germline V CDR1 and CDR2: SQVTM, ANQGSEA. Trimming removed 7 bases from V and 1 base from J, with 5 bases in between. This CDR3 is CSAPSYNEQFF. The CDR3 nucleotides are TGCAGCGCCCCGTCCTACAATGAGCAGTTCTTC.

The chain joins TRBV5-4 to TRBJ2-2; 10 nucleotides line up with TRBD2. Trimming cost V 0 bases and J 7 bases; bases outside gene matches: 0. Germline values: CDR1 SGHNT, CDR2 YYREEE (reference sequence). The CDR3 loop spans 14 amino acids. The CDR3 coding sequence is TGTGCCAGCAGCTTGGGACTAGCGGGCGGGGAGCTGTTTTTT. Translating it yields CASSLGLAGGELFF.

This clone was counted a single time. This rearrangement joins TRBV7-8 to TRBJ1-5, with TRBD1 identical over 8 bases. The germline CDR1 and CDR2 sequences are SGHVS and FQNEAQ. There are 15 residues in the CDR3. The junction had 8 bases not matched to a gene; V was cut back by 5 bases and J by 5 bases. The CDR3 here is CASSKDRGFYQPQHF. The DNA for the CDR3 is TGTGCCAGCAGCAAAGACAGGGGTTTCTATCAGCCCCAGCATTTT.

The genes are TRBV2 and TRBJ2-5; D gene uncertain. Trimming shortened V by 4 bases and J by 2 bases, and 14 bases separated the two germline ends. The CDR3 spans 15 residues. Germline V gene lookup returns CDR1 SNHLY and CDR2 FYNNEI. The CDR3 bases are TGTGCCAGCAGTGGATGGCCCCCGTATCAAGAGACCCAGTACTTC. Its translation is CASSGWPPYQETQYF. Together with reference TRBV2 and TRBJ2-5, the CDR3 gives the full variable domain: EPEVTQTPSHQVTQMGQEVILRCVPISNHLYFYWYRQILGQKVEFLVSFYNNEISEKSEIFDDQFSVERPDGSNFTLKIRSTKLEDSAMYFCASSGWPPYQETQYFGPGTRLLVL.

The gene calls are TRBV9 and TRBJ2-1; D may be TRBD2 (7 bases). The CDR3 is 16 residues long. In germline, CDR1 is SGDLS, CDR2 YYNGEE. V lost 3 bases, J lost 9 bases, and 22 bases lay in between. The CDR3 protein is CASSAPETGLEGEQFF. The CDR3 DNA is TGTGCCAGCAGCGCCCCCGAGACAGGACTAGAGGGTGAGCAGTTCTTC. The full variable domain, with the rest looked up from reference TRBV9 and TRBJ2-1, is DSGVTQTPKHLITATGQRVTLRCSPRSGDLSVYWYQQSLDQGLQFLIQYYNGEERAKGNILERFSAQQFPDLHSELNLSSLELGDSALYFCASSAPETGLEGEQFFGPGTRLTVL.

The chain links TRBV21-1 to TRBJ1-3; the D call TRBD1 from the table was never checked on the DNA. TRBV21-1 is marked as a pseudogene. The CDR3 loop spans 17 amino acids. Written as DNA, the CDR3 is TGTGCCAGCAGCAAAGAGGGGGCCAAGGTCTCTGGAAACACCATATATTTT. Translated: CASSKEGAKVSGNTIYF.

This chain links TRBV4-3 with TRBJ1-1; D gene unclear. With 1 base removed from V and 7 bases from J, the gap between germline ends came to 19 bases. Germline V gene data show CDR1 as LGHNA and CDR2 as YSLEER. CDR3 length equals 16 residues. The CDR3 reads CASSQALIGGVNEAFF. DNA of the CDR3: TGCGCCAGCAGCCAAGCCCTAATAGGTGGAGTGAATGAAGCTTTCTTT.

This clone was seen a single time. The chain has TRBV7-6 and TRBJ2-1; 14 nucleotides align to TRBD2. Germline CDR1 SGHVS, CDR2 FNYEAQ. There are 18 residues in the CDR3. V lost 1 base, J lost 12 bases, and 14 bases stayed unmatched. CDR3 coding DNA: TGTGCCAGCAGCTTAGTAGGACTAGCGGGAGGTAAAGGCCAAGCGCAGTTCTTC. It encodes CASSLVGLAGGKGQAQFF.

The chain is built from TRBV7-6 and TRBJ1-3; D gene unclear. Trimming cost V 1 base and J 1 base, with 8 bases left between them. The CDR3 contains 15 residues. Per germline, CDR1 SGHVS and CDR2 FNYEAQ. The CDR3 DNA follows: TGTGCCAGCAGCTTAGACAGCAATTCTGGAAACACCATATATTTT. Translation: CASSLDSNSGNTIYF.

This clone has a single count. This chain connects TRBV5-4 to TRBJ2-1, with D perhaps matching TRBD2 (5 bases). CDR1 and CDR2 from the germline V gene are SGHNT and YYREEE (reference sequence). The V gene lost 7 bases and the J gene lost 10 bases, with 18 bases spanning the gap. The CDR3 is 13 amino acids. The CDR3 loop is CASVRESDDEQFF. The DNA for the CDR3 is TGTGCCAGCGTTAGGGAGAGCGATGACGAGCAGTTCTTC.

V usage is TRBV10-2 and J usage is TRBJ1-4; the D gene is possibly TRBD1 (6 bases). CDR1 is WSHSY and CDR2 is SAAADI in the germline V gene. V lost 0 bases and J lost 8, with 13 bases in between. This CDR3 is 15 amino acids long. The CDR3 sequence is CASSESPGGREKLFF. The CDR3, as DNA: TGCGCCAGCAGTGAGTCACCGGGGGGCCGGGAAAAACTGTTTTTT.

The J gene is TRBJ1-4, the V gene TRBV5-6; tentative D call: TRBD1 (6 bases). From germline, CDR1 is SGHDT and CDR2 YYEEEE. This CDR3 is 17 amino acids long. The V gene lost 6 bases and the J gene lost 6 bases, with 24 bases spanning the gap. The CDR3 reads CASKNKTGPIPYEKLFF. The CDR3 coding sequence is TGTGCCAGCAAAAATAAAACAGGGCCGATCCCTTATGAAAAACTGTTTTTT.

The genes are TRBV27 and TRBJ1-3; D ambiguous. The CDR3 is 13 amino acids. CDR1 and CDR2 (germline): MNHEY, SMNVEV (reference sequence). Trimming cost V 2 bases and J 4 bases, with 6 bases left between them. The CDR3 sequence is CASSLGLGNTIYF. The CDR3 DNA reads TGTGCCAGCAGTTTAGGCCTGGGAAACACCATATATTTT.

The gene calls are TRBV27 and TRBJ2-7; D gene unclear. The CDR3 runs to 14 residues. Germline V gene data show CDR1 as MNHEY and CDR2 as SMNVEV (reference sequence). Deletions cut 3 bases from V and 7 bases from J, with 16 bases between. The CDR3: CASSLMSPPWEQYF. For the CDR3, the DNA is TGTGCCAGCAGTTTGATGAGTCCGCCCTGGGAGCAGTACTTC.